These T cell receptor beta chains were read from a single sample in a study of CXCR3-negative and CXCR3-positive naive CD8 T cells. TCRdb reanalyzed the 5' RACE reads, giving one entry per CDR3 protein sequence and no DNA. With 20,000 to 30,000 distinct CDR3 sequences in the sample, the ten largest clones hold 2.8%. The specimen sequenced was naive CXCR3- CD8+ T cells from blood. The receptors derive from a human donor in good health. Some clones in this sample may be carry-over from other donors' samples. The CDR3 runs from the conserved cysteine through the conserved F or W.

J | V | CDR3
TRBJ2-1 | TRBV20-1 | CSARVRHHTNEQFF
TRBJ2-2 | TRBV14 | CASSQNSDTGELFF
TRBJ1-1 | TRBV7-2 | CASSSLRGLRNTEAFF
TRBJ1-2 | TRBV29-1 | CSVESEGWGYGYTF
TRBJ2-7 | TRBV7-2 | CASSQYYEQYF
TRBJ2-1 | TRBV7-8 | CASSRTGEQFF
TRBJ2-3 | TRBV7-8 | CASSLEEGPRTDTQYF
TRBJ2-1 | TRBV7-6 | CASSLVGGNEEQFF
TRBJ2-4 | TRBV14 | CASSQARGLAKNIQYF
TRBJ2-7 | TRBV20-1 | CSARVPSGLYEQYF
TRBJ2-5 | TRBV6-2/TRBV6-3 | CASRGSGGETQYF
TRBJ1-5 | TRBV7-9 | CASSASGLGQPQHF
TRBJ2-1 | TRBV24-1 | CATSEETGYEQFF
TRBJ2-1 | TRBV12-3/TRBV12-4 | CASSFGPSDEQFF